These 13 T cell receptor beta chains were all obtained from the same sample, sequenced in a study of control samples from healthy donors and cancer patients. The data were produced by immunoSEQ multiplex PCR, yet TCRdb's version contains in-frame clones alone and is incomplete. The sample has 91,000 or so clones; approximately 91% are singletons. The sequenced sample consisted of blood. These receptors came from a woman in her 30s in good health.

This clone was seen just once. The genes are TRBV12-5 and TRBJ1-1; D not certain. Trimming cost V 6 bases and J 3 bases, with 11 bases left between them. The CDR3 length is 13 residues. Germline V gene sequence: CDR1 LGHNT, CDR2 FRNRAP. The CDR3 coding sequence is TGTGCTAGTGGCCGTGACGGATACACTGAAGCTTTCTTT. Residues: CASGRDGYTEAFF.

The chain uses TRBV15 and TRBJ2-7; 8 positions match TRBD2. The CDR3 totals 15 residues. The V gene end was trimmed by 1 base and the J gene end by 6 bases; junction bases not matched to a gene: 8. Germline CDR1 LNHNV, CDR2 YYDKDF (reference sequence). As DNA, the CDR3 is TGTGCCACCAGCAGAGGCGGGGGGCTTGACACCGAGCAGTACTTC. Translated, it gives CATSRGGGLDTEQYF.

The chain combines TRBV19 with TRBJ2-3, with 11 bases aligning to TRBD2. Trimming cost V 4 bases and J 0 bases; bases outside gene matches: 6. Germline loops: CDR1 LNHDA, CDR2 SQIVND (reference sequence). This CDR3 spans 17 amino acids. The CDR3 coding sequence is TGTGCCAGTAGTAAGTCTAGCGGGAGGCCTAGCACAGATACGCAGTATTTT. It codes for CASSKSSGRPSTDTQYF.

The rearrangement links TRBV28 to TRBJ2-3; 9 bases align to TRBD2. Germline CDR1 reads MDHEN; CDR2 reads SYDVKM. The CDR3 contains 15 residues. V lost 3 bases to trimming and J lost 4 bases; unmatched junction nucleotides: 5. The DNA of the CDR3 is TGTGCCAGCAGTTTGGCTAGCGGGGTCCCAGATACGCAGTATTTT. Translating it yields CASSLASGVPDTQYF.

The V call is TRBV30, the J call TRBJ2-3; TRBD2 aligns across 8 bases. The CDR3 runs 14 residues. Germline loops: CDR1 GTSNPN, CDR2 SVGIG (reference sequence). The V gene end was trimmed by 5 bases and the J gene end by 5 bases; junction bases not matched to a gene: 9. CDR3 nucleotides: TGTGCCTGGTGCCTTGACGGGGGGGGAGATACGCAGTATTTT. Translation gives CAWCLDGGGDTQYF.

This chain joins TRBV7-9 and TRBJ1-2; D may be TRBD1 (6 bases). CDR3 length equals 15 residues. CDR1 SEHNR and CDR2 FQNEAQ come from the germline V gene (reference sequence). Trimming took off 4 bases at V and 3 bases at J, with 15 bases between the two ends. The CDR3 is CASSYPGTLDYGYTF. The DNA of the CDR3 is TGTGCCAGCAGCTACCCCGGGACACTGGACTATGGCTACACCTTC.

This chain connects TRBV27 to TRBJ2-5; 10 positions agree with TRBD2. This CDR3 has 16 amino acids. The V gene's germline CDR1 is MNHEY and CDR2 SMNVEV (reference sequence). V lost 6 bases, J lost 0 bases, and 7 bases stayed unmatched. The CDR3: CASSRGLAENQETQYF. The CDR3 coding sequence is TGTGCCAGCAGCCGCGGACTAGCGGAGAACCAAGAGACCCAGTACTTC.

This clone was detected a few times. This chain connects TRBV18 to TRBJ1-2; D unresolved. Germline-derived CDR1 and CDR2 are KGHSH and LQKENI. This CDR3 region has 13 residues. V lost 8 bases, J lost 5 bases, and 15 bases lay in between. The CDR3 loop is CASTVGLTYGYTF. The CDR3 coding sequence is TGTGCCAGCACCGTCGGCCTTACTTATGGCTACACCTTC.

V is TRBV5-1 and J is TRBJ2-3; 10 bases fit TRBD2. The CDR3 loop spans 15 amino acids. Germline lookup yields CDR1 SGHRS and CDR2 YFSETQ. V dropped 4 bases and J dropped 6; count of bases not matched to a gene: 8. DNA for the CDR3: TGCGCCAGCAGCGTAGGACTAGCGGTCCGGGATACGCAGTATTTT. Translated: CASSVGLAVRDTQYF.

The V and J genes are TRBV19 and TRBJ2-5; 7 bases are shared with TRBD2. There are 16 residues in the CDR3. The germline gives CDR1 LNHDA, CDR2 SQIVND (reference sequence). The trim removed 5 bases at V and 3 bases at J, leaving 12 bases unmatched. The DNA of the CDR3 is TGTGCCAGTAGTGAGGCCGGGACTATCAAAGAAGAGACCCAGTACTTC. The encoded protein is CASSEAGTIKEETQYF.

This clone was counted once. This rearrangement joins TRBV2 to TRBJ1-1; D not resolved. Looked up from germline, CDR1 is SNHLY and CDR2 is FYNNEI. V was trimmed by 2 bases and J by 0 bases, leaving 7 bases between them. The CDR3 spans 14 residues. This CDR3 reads CASSESVMNTEAFF. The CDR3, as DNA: TGTGCCAGCAGTGAATCAGTTATGAACACTGAAGCTTTCTTT. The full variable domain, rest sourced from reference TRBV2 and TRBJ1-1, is EPEVTQTPSHQVTQMGQEVILRCVPISNHLYFYWYRQILGQKVEFLVSFYNNEISEKSEIFDDQFSVERPDGSNFTLKIRSTKLEDSAMYFCASSESVMNTEAFFGQGTRLTVV.

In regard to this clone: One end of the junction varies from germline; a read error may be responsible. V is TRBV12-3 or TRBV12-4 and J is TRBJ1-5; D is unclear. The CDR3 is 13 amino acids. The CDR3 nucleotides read TGTGCCAGCAGCTTAGATCACAATCAGCCCCAGCATTTT. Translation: CASSLDHNQPQHF.

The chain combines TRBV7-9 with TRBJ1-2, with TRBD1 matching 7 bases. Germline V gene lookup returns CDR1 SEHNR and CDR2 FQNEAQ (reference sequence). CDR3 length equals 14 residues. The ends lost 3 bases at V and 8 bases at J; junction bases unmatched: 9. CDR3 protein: CASSFHTGVEGYTF. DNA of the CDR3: TGTGCCAGCAGCTTCCATACAGGGGTAGAGGGCTACACCTTC.